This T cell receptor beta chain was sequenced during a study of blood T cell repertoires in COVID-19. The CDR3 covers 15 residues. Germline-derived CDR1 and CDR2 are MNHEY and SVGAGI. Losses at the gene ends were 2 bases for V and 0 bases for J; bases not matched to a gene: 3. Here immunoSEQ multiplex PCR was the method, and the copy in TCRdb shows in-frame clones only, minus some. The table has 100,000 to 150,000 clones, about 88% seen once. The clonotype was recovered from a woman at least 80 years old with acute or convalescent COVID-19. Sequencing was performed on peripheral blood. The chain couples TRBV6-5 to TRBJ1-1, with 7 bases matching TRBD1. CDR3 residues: CASSYDRAVNTEAFF. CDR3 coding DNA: TGTGCCAGCAGTTACGACAGGGCAGTGAACACTGAAGCTTTCTTT.